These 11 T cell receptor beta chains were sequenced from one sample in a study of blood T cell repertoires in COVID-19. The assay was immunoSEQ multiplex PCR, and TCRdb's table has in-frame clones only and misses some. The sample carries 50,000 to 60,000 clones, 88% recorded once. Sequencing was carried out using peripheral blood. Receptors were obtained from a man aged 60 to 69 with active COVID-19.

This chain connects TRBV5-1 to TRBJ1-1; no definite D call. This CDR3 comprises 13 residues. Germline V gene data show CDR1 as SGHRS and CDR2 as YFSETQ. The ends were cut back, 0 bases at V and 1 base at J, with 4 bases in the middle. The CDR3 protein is CASSLAGNTEAFF. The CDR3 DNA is TGCGCCAGCAGCTTGGCAGGGAACACTGAAGCTTTCTTT.

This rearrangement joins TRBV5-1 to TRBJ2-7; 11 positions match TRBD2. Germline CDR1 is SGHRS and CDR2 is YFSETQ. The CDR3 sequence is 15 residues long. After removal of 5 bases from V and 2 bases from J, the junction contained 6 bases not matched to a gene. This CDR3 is CASRPLAGGPYEQYF. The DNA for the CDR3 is TGCGCCAGCAGGCCCCTAGCGGGAGGACCCTACGAGCAGTACTTC.

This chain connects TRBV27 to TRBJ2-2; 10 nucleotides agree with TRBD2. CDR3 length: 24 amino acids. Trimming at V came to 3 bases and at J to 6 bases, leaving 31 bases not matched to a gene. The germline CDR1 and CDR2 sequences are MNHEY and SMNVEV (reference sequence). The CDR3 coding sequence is TGTGCCAGCAGTTTCCCGCGGACTAGCGGACAAATTACCCCCCCCACGAGTCGGGCCGGGGAGCTGTTTTTT. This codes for CASSFPRTSGQITPPTSRAGELFF.

CDR3: CASSQDSVEAFF. The CDR3 DNA reads TGTGCCAGCAGCCAAGATTCAGTAGAAGCTTTCTTT. The chain recombines TRBV14 with TRBJ1-1; no reliable D call. The V and J ends lost 0 bases and 8 bases respectively, with 7 bases between them. The CDR3 runs 12 residues. Germline assignment: CDR1 SGHDN and CDR2 FVKESK. Complete variable domain (other parts from reference TRBV14 and TRBJ1-1): EAGVTQFPSHSVIEKGQTVTLRCDPISGHDNLYWYRRVMGKEIKFLLHFVKESKQDESGMPNNRFLAERTGGTYSTLKVQPAELEDSGVYFCASSQDSVEAFFGQGTRLTVV.

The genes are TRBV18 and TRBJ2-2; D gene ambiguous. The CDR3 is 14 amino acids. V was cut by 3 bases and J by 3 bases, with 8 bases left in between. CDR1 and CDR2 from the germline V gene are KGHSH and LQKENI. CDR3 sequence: CASSPSQDTGELFF. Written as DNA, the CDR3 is TGTGCCAGCTCACCTTCCCAGGACACCGGGGAGCTGTTTTTT.

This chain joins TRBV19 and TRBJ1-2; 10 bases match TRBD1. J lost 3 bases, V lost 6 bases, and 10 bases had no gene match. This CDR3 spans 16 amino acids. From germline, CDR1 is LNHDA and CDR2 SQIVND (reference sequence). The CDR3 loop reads CASSPSGTGADYGYTF. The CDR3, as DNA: TGTGCCAGTAGCCCCTCCGGGACAGGGGCGGACTATGGCTACACCTTC.

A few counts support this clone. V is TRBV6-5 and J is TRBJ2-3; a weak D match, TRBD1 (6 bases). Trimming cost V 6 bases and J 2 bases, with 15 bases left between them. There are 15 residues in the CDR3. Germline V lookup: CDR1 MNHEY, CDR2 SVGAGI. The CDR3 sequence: CASSTGHVATDTQYF. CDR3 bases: TGTGCCAGCAGCACAGGGCACGTCGCCACAGATACGCAGTATTTT.

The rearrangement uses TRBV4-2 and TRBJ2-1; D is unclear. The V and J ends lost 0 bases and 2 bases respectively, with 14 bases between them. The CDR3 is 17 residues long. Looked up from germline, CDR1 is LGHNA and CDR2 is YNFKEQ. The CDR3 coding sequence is TGTGCCAGCAGCCAAGACGGTCTTTGGGCTACCTACAATGAGCAGTTCTTC. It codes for CASSQDGLWATYNEQFF.

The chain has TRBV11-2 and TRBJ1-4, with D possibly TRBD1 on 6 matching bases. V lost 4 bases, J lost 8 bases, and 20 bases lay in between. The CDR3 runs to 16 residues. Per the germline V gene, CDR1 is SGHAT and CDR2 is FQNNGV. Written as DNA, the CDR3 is TGTGCCAGCAGCTCACAGCCACAGGGAGTGGGCGAAAAACTGTTTTTT. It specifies CASSSQPQGVGEKLFF.

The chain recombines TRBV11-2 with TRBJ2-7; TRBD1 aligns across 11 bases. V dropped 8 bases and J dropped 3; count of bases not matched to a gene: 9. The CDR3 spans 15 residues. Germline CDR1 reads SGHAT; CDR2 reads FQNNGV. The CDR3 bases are TGTGCCAGCGGATCCGGGACAGGGGGAGTCTACGAGCAGTACTTC. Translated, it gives CASGSGTGGVYEQYF.

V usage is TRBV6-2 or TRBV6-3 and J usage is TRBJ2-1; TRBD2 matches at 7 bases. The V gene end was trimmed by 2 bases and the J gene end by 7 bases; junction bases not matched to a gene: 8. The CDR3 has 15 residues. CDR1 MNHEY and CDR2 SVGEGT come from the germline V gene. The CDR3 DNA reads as TGTGCCAGCAGTTACCGGGACTATCGGGATAATGAGCAGTTCTTC. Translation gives CASSYRDYRDNEQFF.